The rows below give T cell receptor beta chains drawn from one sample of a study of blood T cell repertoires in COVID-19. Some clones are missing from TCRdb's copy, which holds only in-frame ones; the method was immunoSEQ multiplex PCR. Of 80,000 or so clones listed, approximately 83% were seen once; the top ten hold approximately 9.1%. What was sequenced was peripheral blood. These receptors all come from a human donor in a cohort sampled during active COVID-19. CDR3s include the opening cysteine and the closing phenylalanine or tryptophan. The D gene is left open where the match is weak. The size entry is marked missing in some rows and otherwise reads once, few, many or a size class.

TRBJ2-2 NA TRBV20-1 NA CSFPLGEELFF TGCAGTTTCCCCTTGGGCGAGGAGCTGTTTTTT
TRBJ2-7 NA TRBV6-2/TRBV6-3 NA CASSRTDFYEQYF TGTGCCAGCAGTCGGACAGATTTCTACGAGCAGTACTTC
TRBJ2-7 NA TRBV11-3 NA CASSEDPLRDYEQYF TGTGCCAGCAGCGAAGACCCCCTCCGGGACTACGAGCAGTACTTC
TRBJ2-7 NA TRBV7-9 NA CASSPGAYEQYF TGTGCCAGCAGCCCCGGGGCCTACGAGCAGTACTTC
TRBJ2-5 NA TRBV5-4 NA CASSLEAGLYQETQYF TGTGCCAGCAGCTTGGAGGCGGGGTTGTACCAAGAGACCCAGTACTTC
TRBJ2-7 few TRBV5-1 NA CASSPGGTKSYEQYF TGCGCCAGCAGCCCTGGTGGGACAAAGTCCTACGAGCAGTACTTC
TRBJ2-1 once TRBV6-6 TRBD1 CASSYSRGQAANEQFF TGTGCCAGCAGTTACTCGCGAGGACAGGCTGCCAATGAGCAGTTCTTC
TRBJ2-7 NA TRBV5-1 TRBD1 CASSLAGQGVNEQYF TGCGCCAGCAGCTTGGCGGGACAGGGGGTTAACGAGCAGTACTTC
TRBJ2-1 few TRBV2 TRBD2 CASSEEAGGLYEQFF TGTGCCAGCAGTGAAGAAGCGGGGGGCCTGTATGAGCAGTTCTTC
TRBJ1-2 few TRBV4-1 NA CASSQRGYGYTF TGCGCCAGCAGCCAACGGGGCTATGGCTACACCTTC
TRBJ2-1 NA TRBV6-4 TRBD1 CASSKQGGSYNEQFF TGTGCCAGCAGTAAACAGGGGGGTTCTTACAATGAGCAGTTCTTC
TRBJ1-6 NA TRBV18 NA CASSPLAGSNSPLHF TGTGCCAGCTCACCCCTGGCAGGGTCAAATTCACCCCTCCACTTT
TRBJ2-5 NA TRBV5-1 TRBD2 CASSLGGAGGGETQYF TGCGCCAGCAGCTTGGGTGGAGCGGGAGGAGGAGAGACCCAGTACTTC
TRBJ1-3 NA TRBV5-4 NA CASSLGGSGNTIYF TGTGCCAGCAGCTTGGGAGGCTCTGGAAACACCATATATTTT
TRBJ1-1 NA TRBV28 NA CASKSPGRTAEAFF TGTGCCAGCAAATCCCCCGGGAGAACGGCTGAAGCTTTCTTT
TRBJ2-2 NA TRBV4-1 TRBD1 CASSTRDRENTGELFF TGCGCCAGCAGCACCCGGGACAGGGAGAACACCGGGGAGCTGTTTTTT
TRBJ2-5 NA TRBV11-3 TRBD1 CASSLGTGQETQYF TGTGCCAGCAGCTTGGGGACAGGCCAAGAGACCCAGTACTTC
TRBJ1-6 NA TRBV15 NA CATSRDPSHPDNSPLHF TGTGCCACCAGCAGAGATCCCAGTCACCCCGATAATTCACCCCTCCACTTT
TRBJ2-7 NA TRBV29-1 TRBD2 CSVRTSGVYEQYF TGCAGCGTTAGGACTAGCGGGGTATACGAGCAGTACTTC
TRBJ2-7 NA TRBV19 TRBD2 CASSIKVAGEVEQYF TGTGCCAGTAGTATCAAGGTAGCGGGGGAAGTCGAGCAGTACTTC
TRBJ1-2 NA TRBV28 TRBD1 CASSLRGGYFGYTF TGTGCCAGCAGTTTACGAGGGGGCTATTTTGGCTACACCTTC
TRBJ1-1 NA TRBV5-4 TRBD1 CASTMDREAEAFF TGTGCCAGCACCATGGACAGGGAAGCTGAAGCTTTCTTT
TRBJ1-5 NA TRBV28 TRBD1 CASSIPGGGNQPQHF TGTGCCAGCAGTATACCAGGGGGCGGCAATCAGCCCCAGCATTTT
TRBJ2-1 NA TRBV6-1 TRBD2 CASSGWGTSRYNEQFF TGTGCCAGCAGTGGGTGGGGGACTAGTCGATACAATGAGCAGTTCTTC
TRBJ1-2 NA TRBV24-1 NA CATSDAGRGNYGYTF TGTGCCACCAGTGATGCGGGACGGGGGAACTATGGCTACACCTTC